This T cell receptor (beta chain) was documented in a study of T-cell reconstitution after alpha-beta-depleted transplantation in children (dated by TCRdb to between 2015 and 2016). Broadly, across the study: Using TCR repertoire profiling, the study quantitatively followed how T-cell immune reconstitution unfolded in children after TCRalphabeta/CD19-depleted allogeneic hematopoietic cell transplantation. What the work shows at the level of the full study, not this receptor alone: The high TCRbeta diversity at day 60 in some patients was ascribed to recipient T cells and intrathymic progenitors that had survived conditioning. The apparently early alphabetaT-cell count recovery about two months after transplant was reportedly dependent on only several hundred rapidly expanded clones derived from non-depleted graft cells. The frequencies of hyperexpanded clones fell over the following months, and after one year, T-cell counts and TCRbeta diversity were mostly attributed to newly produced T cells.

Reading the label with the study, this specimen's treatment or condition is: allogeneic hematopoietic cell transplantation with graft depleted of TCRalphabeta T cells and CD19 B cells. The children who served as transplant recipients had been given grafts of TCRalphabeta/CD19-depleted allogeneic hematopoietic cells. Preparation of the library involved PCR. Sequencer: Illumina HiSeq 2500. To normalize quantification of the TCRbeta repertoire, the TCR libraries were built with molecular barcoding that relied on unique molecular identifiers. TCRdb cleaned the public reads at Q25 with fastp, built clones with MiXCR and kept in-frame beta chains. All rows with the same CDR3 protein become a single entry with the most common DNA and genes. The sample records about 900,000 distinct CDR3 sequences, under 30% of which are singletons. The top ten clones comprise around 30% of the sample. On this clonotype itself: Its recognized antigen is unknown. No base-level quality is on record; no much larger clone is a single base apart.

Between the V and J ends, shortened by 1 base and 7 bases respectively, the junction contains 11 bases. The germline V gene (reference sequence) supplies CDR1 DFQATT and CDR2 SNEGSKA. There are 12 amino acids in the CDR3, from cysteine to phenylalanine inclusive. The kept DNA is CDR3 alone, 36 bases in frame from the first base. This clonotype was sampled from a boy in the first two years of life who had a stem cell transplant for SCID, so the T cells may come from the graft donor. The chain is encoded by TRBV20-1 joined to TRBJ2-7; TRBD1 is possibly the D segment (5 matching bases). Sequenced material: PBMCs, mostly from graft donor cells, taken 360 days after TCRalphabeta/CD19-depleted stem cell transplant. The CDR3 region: CSARGQGWEQYF. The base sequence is TGCAGTGCTAGAGGGCAGGGTTGGGAGCAGTACTTC.